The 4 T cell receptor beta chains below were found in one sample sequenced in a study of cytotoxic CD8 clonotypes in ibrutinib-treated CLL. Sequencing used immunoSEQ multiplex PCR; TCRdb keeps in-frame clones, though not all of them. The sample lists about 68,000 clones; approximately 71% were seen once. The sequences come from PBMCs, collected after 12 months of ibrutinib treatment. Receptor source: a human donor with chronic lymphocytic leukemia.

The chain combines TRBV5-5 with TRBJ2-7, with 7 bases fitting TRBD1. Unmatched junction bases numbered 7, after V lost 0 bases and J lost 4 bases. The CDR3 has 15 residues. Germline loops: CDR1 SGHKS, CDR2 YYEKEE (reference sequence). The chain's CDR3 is CASSLVGQSKYEQYF. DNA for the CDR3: TGTGCCAGCAGCTTGGTGGGACAGAGCAAATACGAGCAGTACTTC. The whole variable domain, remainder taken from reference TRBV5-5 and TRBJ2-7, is DAGVTQSPTHLIKTRGQQVTLRCSPISGHKSVSWYQQVLGQGPQFIFQYYEKEERGRGNFPDRFSARQFPNYSSELNVNALLLGDSALYLCASSLVGQSKYEQYFGPGTRLTVT.

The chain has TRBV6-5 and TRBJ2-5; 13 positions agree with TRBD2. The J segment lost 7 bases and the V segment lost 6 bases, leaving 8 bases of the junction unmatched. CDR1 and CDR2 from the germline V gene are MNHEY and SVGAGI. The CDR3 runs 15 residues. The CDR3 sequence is CASRAGLAGAPTQYF. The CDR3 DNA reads TGTGCCAGCAGGGCAGGACTAGCGGGGGCCCCGACCCAGTACTTC.

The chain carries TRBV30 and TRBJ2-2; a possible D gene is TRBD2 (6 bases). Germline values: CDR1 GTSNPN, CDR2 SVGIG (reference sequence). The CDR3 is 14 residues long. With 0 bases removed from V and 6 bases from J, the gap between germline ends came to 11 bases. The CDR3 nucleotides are TGTGCCTGGAGTGTACGAGGAGGGTCCGGGGAGCTGTTTTTT. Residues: CAWSVRGGSGELFF.

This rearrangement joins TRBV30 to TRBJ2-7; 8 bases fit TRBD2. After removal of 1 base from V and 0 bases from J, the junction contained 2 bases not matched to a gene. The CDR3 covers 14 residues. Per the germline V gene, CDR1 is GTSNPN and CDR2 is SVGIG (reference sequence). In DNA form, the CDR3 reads TGTGCCTGGAGTGGCGGGGGGACCTCCTACGAGCAGTACTTC. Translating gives CAWSGGGTSYEQYF.